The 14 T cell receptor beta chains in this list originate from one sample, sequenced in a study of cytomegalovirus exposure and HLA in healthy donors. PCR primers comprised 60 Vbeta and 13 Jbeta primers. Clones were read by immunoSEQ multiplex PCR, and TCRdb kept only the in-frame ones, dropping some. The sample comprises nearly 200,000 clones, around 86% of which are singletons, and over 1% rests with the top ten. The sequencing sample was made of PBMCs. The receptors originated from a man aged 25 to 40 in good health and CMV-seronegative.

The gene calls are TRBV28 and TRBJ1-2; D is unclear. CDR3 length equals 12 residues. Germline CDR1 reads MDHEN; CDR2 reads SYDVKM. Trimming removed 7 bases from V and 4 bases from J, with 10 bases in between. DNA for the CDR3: TGTGCCAGCACCTTCCCCCCCTATGGCTACACCTTC. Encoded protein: CASTFPPYGYTF.

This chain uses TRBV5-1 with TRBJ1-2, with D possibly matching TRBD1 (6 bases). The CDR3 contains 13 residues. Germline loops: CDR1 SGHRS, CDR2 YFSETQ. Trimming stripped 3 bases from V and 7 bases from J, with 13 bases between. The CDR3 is CASSYRESGGYTF. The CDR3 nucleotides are TGCGCCAGCAGCTACAGGGAATCGGGTGGCTACACCTTC. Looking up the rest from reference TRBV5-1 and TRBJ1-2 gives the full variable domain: KAGVTQTPRYLIKTRGQQVTLSCSPISGHRSVSWYQQTPGQGLQFLFEYFSETQRNKGNFPGRFSGRQFSNSRSEMNVSTLELGDSALYLCASSYRESGGYTFGSGTRLTVV.

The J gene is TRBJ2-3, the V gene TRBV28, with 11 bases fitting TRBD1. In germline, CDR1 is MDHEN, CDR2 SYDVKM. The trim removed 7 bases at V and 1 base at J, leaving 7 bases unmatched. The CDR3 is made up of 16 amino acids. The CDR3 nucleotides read TGTGCCAGCATTCCGGGACAGGGGGGGGGCACAGATACGCAGTATTTT. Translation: CASIPGQGGGTDTQYF.

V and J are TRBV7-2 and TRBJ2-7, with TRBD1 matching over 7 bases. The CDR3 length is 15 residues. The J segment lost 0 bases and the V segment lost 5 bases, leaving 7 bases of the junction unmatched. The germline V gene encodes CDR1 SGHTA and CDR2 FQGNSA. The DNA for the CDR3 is TGTGCCAGCAGCCCGGGGACAGTTTACTCCTACGAGCAGTACTTC. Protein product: CASSPGTVYSYEQYF. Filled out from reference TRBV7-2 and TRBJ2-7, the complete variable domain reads GAGVSQSPSNKVTEKGKDVELRCDPISGHTALYWYRQSLGQGLEFLIYFQGNSAPDKSGLPSDRFSAERTGGSVSTLTIQRTQQEDSAVYLCASSPGTVYSYEQYFGPGTRLTVT.

DNA of the CDR3: TGTGCCAGCAGCGATACCCCTAGATCAACAGATACGCAGTATTTT. Amino acid sequence: CASSDTPRSTDTQYF. The rearrangement links TRBV9 to TRBJ2-3; no reliable D call. Germline loops: CDR1 SGDLS, CDR2 YYNGEE. The CDR3 sequence is 15 residues long. V lost 3 bases, J lost 3 bases, and 14 bases lay in between.

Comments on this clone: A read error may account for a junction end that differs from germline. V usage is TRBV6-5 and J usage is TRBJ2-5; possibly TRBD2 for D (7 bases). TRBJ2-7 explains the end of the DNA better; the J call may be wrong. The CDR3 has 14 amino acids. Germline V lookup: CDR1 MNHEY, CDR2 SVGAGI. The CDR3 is CASSRRGGPYEQYF. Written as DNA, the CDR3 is TGTGCTAGCAGTAGACGCGGGGGCCCCTACGAGCAGTACTTC.

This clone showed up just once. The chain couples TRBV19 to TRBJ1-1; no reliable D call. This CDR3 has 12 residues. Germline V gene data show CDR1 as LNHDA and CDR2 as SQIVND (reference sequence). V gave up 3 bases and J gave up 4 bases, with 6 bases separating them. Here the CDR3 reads CASSIGVTEAFF. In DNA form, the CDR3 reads TGTGCCAGTAGTATCGGAGTCACTGAAGCTTTCTTT.

CDR3 sequence (DNA): TGCGCCACCCGCGGGGGGACAGGGGGCATGAACACTGAAGCTTTCTTT. Its protein product is CATRGGTGGMNTEAFF. The rearrangement uses TRBV5-1 and TRBJ1-1; 12 bases match TRBD1. Trimming took 9 bases from V and 0 from J; bases not matched to a gene: 9. CDR3 length equals 16 residues. Germline V gives CDR1 SGHRS, CDR2 YFSETQ.

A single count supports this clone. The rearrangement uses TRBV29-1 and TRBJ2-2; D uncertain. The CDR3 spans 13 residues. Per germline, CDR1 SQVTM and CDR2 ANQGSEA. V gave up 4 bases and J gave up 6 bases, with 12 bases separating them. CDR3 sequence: CSVAGPWAGELFF. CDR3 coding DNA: TGCAGCGTTGCAGGTCCTTGGGCCGGGGAGCTGTTTTTT.

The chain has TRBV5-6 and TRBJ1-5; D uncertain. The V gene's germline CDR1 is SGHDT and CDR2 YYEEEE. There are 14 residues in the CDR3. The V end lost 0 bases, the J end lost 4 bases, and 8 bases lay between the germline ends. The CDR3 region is CASSLGALNQPQHF. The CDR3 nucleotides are TGTGCCAGCAGCTTGGGAGCCCTTAATCAGCCCCAGCATTTT. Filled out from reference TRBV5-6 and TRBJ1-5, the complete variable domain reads DAGVTQSPTHLIKTRGQQVTLRCSPKSGHDTVSWYQQALGQGPQFIFQYYEEEERQRGNFPDRFSGHQFPNYSSELNVNALLLGDSALYLCASSLGALNQPQHFGDGTRLSIL.

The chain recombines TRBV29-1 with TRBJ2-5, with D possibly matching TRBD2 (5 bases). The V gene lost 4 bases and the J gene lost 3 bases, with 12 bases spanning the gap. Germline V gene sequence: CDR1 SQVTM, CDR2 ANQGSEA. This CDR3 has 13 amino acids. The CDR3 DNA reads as TGCAGCGTTGGAGGGCTTAACAAAGAGACCCAGTACTTC. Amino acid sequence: CSVGGLNKETQYF. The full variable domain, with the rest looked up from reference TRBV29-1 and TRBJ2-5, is SAVISQKPSRDICQRGTSLTIQCQVDSQVTMMFWYRQQPGQSLTLIATANQGSEATYESGFVIDKFPISRPNLTFSTLTVSNMSPEDSSIYLCSVGGLNKETQYFGPGTRLLVL.

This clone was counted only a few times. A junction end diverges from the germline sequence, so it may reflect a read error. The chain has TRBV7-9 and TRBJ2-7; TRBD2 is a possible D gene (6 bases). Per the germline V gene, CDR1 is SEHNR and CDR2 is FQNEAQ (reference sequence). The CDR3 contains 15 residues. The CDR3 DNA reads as TGTTCCAGCAGGCCTCCGGGAGCTAGCTCCTACGAGCAGTACTTC. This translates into CSSRPPGASSYEQYF.

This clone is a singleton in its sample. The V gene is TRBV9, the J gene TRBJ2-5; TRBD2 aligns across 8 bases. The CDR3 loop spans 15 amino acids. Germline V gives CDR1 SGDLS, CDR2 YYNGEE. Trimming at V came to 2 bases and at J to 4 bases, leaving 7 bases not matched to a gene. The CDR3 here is CASSVSGSRVETQYF. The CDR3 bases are TGTGCCAGCAGCGTGAGCGGGAGCAGAGTAGAGACCCAGTACTTC.

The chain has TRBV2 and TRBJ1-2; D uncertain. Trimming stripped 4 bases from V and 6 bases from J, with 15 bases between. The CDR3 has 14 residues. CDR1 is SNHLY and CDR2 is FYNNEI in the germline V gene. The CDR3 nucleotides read TGTGCCAGCAGTGTGCGGGCGGTAGATGATGGCTACACCTTC. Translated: CASSVRAVDDGYTF.